This T cell receptor beta chain was captured in a study of cytomegalovirus exposure and HLA in healthy donors. Trimming took 2 bases from V and 0 from J, leaving 11 bases between them. Germline V gene data show CDR1 as MNHEY and CDR2 as SMNVEV (reference sequence). The CDR3 covers 15 residues. A multiplex PCR was run with 60 Vbeta primers and 13 Jbeta primers. Profiled with immunoSEQ multiplex PCR; TCRdb holds only in-frame clones, not every one. The sample records 200,000 to 250,000 clones, about 80% being singletons. The rearrangement links TRBV27 to TRBJ2-7, with a possible D match to TRBD2 (5 bases). Sequencing used PBMCs. The receptor was isolated from a woman under 40 in good health and CMV-seronegative. The CDR3 coding sequence is TGTGCCAGCAGTTTAATCTGGGAGACCTCCTACGAGCAGTACTTC. It specifies CASSLIWETSYEQYF.